This TCR beta chain was sequenced during a study of Graves' ophthalmopathy and Graves' hyperthyroidism. Moderate-to-severe activity, CAS ≥3, NOSPECS ≥4 and a duration under 3 months were seen in donors with ophthalmopathy. The diagnosis combined clinical symptoms, thyroxine, TRAb, thyroid ultrasound and orbital computed tomography scans. Isolation of PBMCs was performed using around 9.5 ml of fresh peripheral blood. The table lists this clonotype with many counts. Using RNA transcripts, the TCR beta CDR3 regions were amplified. The first round was an RT-PCR with HTBI primers, and the second round was a multiplex PCR. Using its own MiXCR run on the multiplex PCR reads, TCRdb lists one record per CDR3 protein. The sample has over 450,000 distinct CDR3 sequences, around 15% seen once; the top ten hold approximately 9.8%. The source material was blood. The origin of this receptor is a woman younger than 45 with Graves' ophthalmopathy.

In DNA form, the CDR3 reads TGTGCCACCCACTCGACCCACAGGGTTGAAGCTTTCTTT. Protein: CATHSTHRVEAFF. The rearrangement joins TRBV11-2 to TRBJ1-1, with D possibly being TRBD1 (6 bases). Germline CDR1 reads SGHAT; CDR2 reads FQNNGV. Trimming pared 10 bases from V and 7 bases from J, leaving 19 bases between. The CDR3 extends over 13 amino acids. Using reference TRBV11-2 and TRBJ1-1 for the parts outside the CDR3, the full variable domain is EAGVAQSPRYKIIEKRQSVAFWCNPISGHATLYWYQQILGQGPKLLIQFQNNGVVDDSQLPKDRFSAERLKGVDSTLKIQPAKLEDSAVYLCATHSTHRVEAFFGQGTRLTVV.